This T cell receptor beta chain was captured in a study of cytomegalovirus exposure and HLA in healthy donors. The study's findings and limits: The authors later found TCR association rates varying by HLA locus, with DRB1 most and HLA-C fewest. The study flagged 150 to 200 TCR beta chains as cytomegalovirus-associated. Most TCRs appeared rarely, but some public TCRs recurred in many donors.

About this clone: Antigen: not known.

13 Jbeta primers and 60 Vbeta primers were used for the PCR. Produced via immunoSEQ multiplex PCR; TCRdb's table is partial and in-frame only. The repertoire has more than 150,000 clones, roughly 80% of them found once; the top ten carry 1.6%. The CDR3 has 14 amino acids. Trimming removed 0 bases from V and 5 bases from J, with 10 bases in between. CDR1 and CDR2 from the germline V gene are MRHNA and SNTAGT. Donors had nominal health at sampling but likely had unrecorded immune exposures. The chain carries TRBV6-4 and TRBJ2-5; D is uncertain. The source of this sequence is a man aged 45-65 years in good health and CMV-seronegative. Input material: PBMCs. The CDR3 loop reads CASSDSRRNETQYF. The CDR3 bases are TGTGCCAGCAGTGACTCGAGGAGAAACGAGACCCAGTACTTC.